These 24 T cell receptor beta chains came from one sample sequenced in a study of T cell responses to AZD1222 COVID-19 vaccine. Libraries were prepared by immunoSEQ multiplex PCR; TCRdb keeps only in-frame clonotypes and omits some of them. The table includes around 73,000 clones, roughly nine tenths detected once. The sample here was peripheral blood, taken 28 days after the second AZD1222 dose. The receptors derive from an adult who received the AZD1222 COVID-19 vaccine.

The chain recombines TRBV6-6 with TRBJ2-2; D is undetermined. The CDR3 runs to 14 residues. Germline V gene lookup returns CDR1 MNHNY and CDR2 SVGAGI (reference sequence). V was clipped by 2 bases and J by 4 bases, with 8 bases between them. CDR3 in amino acids: CASSYGRLTGELFF. CDR3 DNA: TGTGCCAGCAGTTACGGGCGGCTCACCGGGGAGCTGTTTTTT.

V gene TRBV10-2 combines with J gene TRBJ2-3; 14 bases align to TRBD2. CDR1 WSHSY and CDR2 SAAADI come from the germline V gene. With 9 bases clipped from V and 5 bases from J, the junction kept 10 bases outside the gene matches. The CDR3 spans 16 residues. The CDR3, as DNA: TGCGCCAGTAGGGCACCGGGACTAGCGGGAGTAGATACGCAGTATTTT. Residues: CASRAPGLAGVDTQYF.

CDR3 nucleotides: TGTGCCAGCAGCGTAGCTAGTGGGGGCACTGAAGCTTTCTTT. This gives the protein CASSVASGGTEAFF. The V gene is TRBV9, the J gene TRBJ1-1, with D possibly matching TRBD1 (5 bases). The CDR3 sequence is 14 residues long. The germline V and J ends were trimmed by 0 bases and 4 bases, with 10 bases remaining between them. Germline values: CDR1 SGDLS, CDR2 YYNGEE.

This chain links TRBV6-1 with TRBJ2-5, with D uncertain. V was trimmed by 0 bases and J by 5 bases, leaving 10 bases between them. The CDR3 length is 14 residues. CDR1 MNHNS and CDR2 SASEGT come from the germline V gene. The CDR3 coding sequence is TGTGCCAGCAGTGAAGCGCATCTCGGGGAGACCCAGTACTTC. Its protein product is CASSEAHLGETQYF.

The J gene is TRBJ1-3, the V gene TRBV4-1, with 8 bases identical to TRBD1. This CDR3 spans 16 amino acids. CDR1 is MGHRA and CDR2 is YSYEKL in the germline V gene. Trimming took 0 bases from V and 3 from J; bases not matched to a gene: 4. This CDR3 reads CASSQEGTGFGNTIYF. As DNA, the CDR3 is TGCGCCAGCAGCCAAGAAGGGACAGGATTTGGAAACACCATATATTTT.

The chain carries TRBV6-5 and TRBJ1-2; 10 nucleotides line up with TRBD1. This CDR3 is built from 15 residues. V lost 5 bases to trimming and J lost 4 bases; unmatched junction nucleotides: 7. CDR1 MNHEY and CDR2 SVGAGI come from the germline V gene. CDR3 in amino acids: CASSTTTGGGYGYTF. CDR3 DNA: TGTGCCAGCAGTACCACGACAGGGGGCGGCTATGGCTACACCTTC.

The genes are TRBV27 and TRBJ2-1; the D gene is possibly TRBD2 (6 bases). The CDR3 is 13 residues long. Germline lookup yields CDR1 MNHEY and CDR2 SMNVEV (reference sequence). V gave up 3 bases and J gave up 5 bases, with 8 bases separating them. The CDR3 coding sequence is TGTGCCAGCAGTTTGGGACTCAACAATGAGCAGTTCTTC. It yields the protein CASSLGLNNEQFF.

The chain carries TRBV27 and TRBJ1-2; possible D gene TRBD1, 5 bases. Germline V gives CDR1 MNHEY, CDR2 SMNVEV (reference sequence). CDR3 size: 17 residues. Trimming cost V 2 bases and J 4 bases, with 20 bases left between them. CDR3 residues: CASSLTPLRGGPYGYTF. The CDR3 DNA sequence: TGTGCCAGCAGTTTAACACCCCTGAGGGGCGGTCCCTATGGCTACACCTTC.

CDR3 bases: TGCAGCGTGGACGGACTGAGAACTAATCAGCCCCAGCATTTT. It is translated as CSVDGLRTNQPQHF. The chain carries TRBV29-1 and TRBJ1-5; D uncertain. The length of the CDR3 is 14 residues. V was cut by 6 bases and J by 4 bases, with 16 bases left in between. Germline CDR1 is SQVTM and CDR2 is ANQGSEA.

The chain combines TRBV5-1 with TRBJ2-1, with 15 bases fitting TRBD2. CDR1 and CDR2 (germline): SGHRS, YFSETQ. J lost 8 bases, V lost 3 bases, and 3 bases had no gene match. The CDR3 loop spans 15 amino acids. The CDR3 sequence is CASSYGLAGGHEQFF. The CDR3, as DNA: TGCGCCAGCAGCTATGGACTAGCGGGGGGGCATGAGCAGTTCTTC.

The CDR3 here is CASSIDLGTRGYEQYF. CDR3 nucleotide sequence: TGTGCCAGTAGTATAGATCTCGGGACTAGGGGCTACGAGCAGTACTTC. The rearrangement joins TRBV19 to TRBJ2-7, with TRBD2 identical over 8 bases. CDR3 length: 16 residues. From germline, CDR1 is LNHDA and CDR2 SQIVND (reference sequence). V lost 0 bases, J lost 3 bases, and 7 bases stayed unmatched.

The genes are TRBV2 and TRBJ1-1; TRBD1 agrees at 7 bases. Trimming took 3 bases from V and 4 from J; bases not matched to a gene: 5. Germline lookup yields CDR1 SNHLY and CDR2 FYNNEI. The length of the CDR3 is 14 residues. This CDR3 reads CASSEDRRPTEAFF. The DNA for the CDR3 is TGTGCCAGCAGTGAGGACAGGCGACCCACTGAAGCTTTCTTT.

This sequence joins TRBV18 and TRBJ2-1; D ambiguous. CDR3 length: 15 residues. Trimming left V 5 bases short and J 3 bases short, with 14 bases between. Germline CDR1 is KGHSH and CDR2 is LQKENI. Here the CDR3 reads CASSARADYYNEQFF. In DNA form, the CDR3 reads TGTGCCAGCTCAGCACGGGCGGATTACTACAATGAGCAGTTCTTC.

The chain has TRBV24-1 and TRBJ2-1, with D possibly TRBD2 on 5 matching bases. V was shortened by 9 bases and J by 7 bases, with 18 bases between the two germline ends. The germline gives CDR1 KGHDR, CDR2 SFDVKD. The CDR3 spans 14 residues. Here the CDR3 reads CATSPTPGWNEQFF. The CDR3 coding sequence is TGTGCCACCTCGCCAACCCCGGGGTGGAATGAGCAGTTCTTC.

V gene TRBV5-1 combines with J gene TRBJ1-1; possible D gene TRBD1, 5 bases. Trimming took off 7 bases at V and 0 bases at J, with 10 bases between the two ends. CDR1 and CDR2 from the germline V gene are SGHRS and YFSETQ. This CDR3 region has 13 residues. The CDR3 nucleotides are TGCGCCAGCGGGGGATCTATGAACACTGAAGCTTTCTTT. Its protein product is CASGGSMNTEAFF.

This rearrangement joins TRBV28 to TRBJ1-4, with D maybe TRBD1 (5 bases). The CDR3 spans 14 residues. CDR1 is MDHEN, CDR2 SYDVKM, per germline. V lost 6 bases to trimming and J lost 7 bases, with 15 bases between them. The chain's CDR3 is CASRNLWGVEKLFF. The CDR3 DNA reads TGTGCCAGCAGGAACCTGTGGGGGGTTGAAAAACTGTTTTTT.

The rearrangement joins TRBV11-3 to TRBJ2-7; D remains ambiguous. The V end was cut by 3 bases, the J end by 0 bases, with 6 bases between. CDR3 size: 13 residues. Per germline, CDR1 SGHNT and CDR2 YENEEA. The CDR3: CASSFRSSYEQYV. The CDR3 DNA follows: TGTGCCAGCAGCTTTCGGAGCTCCTACGAGCAGTACGTC.

The V call is TRBV12-3 or TRBV12-4, the J call TRBJ1-5; possible D gene TRBD1, 5 bases. V was cut by 10 bases and J by 1 base, with 11 bases left in between. The CDR3 extends over 13 amino acids. CDR3 protein: CATGTGSNQPQHF. DNA of the CDR3: TGTGCCACCGGTACAGGCAGCAATCAGCCCCAGCATTTT.

This chain links TRBV18 with TRBJ1-1; 7 nucleotides align to TRBD1. This CDR3 comprises 16 residues. Per germline, CDR1 KGHSH and CDR2 LQKENI. The V segment lost 1 base and the J segment 0 bases; nucleotides outside the gene matches: 5. This CDR3 reads CASSPLETGLNTEAFF. The CDR3 bases are TGTGCCAGCTCACCACTAGAGACAGGGTTGAACACTGAAGCTTTCTTT.

The J gene is TRBJ2-3, the V gene TRBV5-1, with 12 bases lining up with TRBD2. The germline V gene has CDR1 SGHRS and CDR2 YFSETQ. The CDR3 covers 16 residues. Trimming at V came to 4 bases and at J to 5 bases, leaving 8 bases not matched to a gene. DNA of the CDR3: TGCGCCAGCAGCCCCCGACTAGCGGGAGTTCAAGATACGCAGTATTTT. Translated: CASSPRLAGVQDTQYF.

This clone was detected only once. The rearrangement uses TRBV18 and TRBJ2-3; 7 positions agree with TRBD1. The CDR3 is 15 amino acids. Trimming took 3 bases from V and 0 from J; bases not matched to a gene: 3. Germline V CDR1 and CDR2: KGHSH, LQKENI. In DNA, the CDR3 is TGTGCCAGCTCACCTACAGGGGTTAGCACAGATACGCAGTATTTT. It codes for CASSPTGVSTDTQYF.

The chain joins TRBV7-9 to TRBJ2-5; D is perhaps TRBD2 (6 bases). Germline CDR1 SEHNR, CDR2 FQNEAQ (reference sequence). Trimming removed 4 bases at V and 2 bases at J, with 20 bases between. The CDR3 contains 17 residues. The CDR3 reads CASSSRIAGGWQETQYF. CDR3 nucleotides: TGTGCCAGCAGCTCCCGGATCGCCGGGGGTTGGCAAGAGACCCAGTACTTC.

The chain combines TRBV19 with TRBJ1-4; 12 bases map to TRBD1. V shed 6 bases, J shed 11 bases, and the junction held 7 bases outside the gene matches. Germline V lookup: CDR1 LNHDA, CDR2 SQIVND (reference sequence). CDR3 length: 14 amino acids. CDR3 loop: CASSPGTGGEKLFF. The DNA for the CDR3 is TGTGCCAGTAGCCCCGGGACAGGGGGCGAGAAACTGTTTTTT.

This rearrangement joins TRBV7-8 to TRBJ2-5; D assignment may be TRBD1 or TRBD2 (7 bases each). The CDR3 is 15 residues long. The V and J ends lost 8 bases and 1 base respectively, with 17 bases between them. Germline V gene sequence: CDR1 SGHVS, CDR2 FQNEAQ. Written as DNA, the CDR3 is TGTGCCAGCTCTCAGGGGGGGTCCGCCCAAGAGACCCAGTACTTC. Its translation is CASSQGGSAQETQYF.